These T cell receptor beta chains were read from a single sample in a study of identical twins. TCRdb analysed the 5' RACE reads with MiXCR anew, one entry per CDR3 protein. The sample lists 500,000 to 650,000 distinct CDR3 sequences; under 8.5% were seen once. In addition, the sample was reused for a study of yellow fever vaccine responses in identical twins.

Input material: PBMCs. The receptors come from a woman in her late teens or twenties in good health. Each CDR3 is given with its conserved first and last residue. The D gene is left open where the match is weak. A row's size may be missing; if present it is once, few, many or a size class.

size: -; length: 13; J: TRBJ2-1; V: TRBV20-1; D: TRBD2; DNA: TGCAGTGCTAGCGGGACTAGAAGTATTGAGCAGTTCTTC; CDR3: CSASGTRSIEQFF
size: few; length: 16; J: TRBJ2-5; V: TRBV5-1; D: TRBD1; DNA: TGCGCCAGCAGCTTTGATACAGGGGGCTACAGGGAGACCCAGTACTTC; CDR3: CASSFDTGGYRETQYF
size: few; length: 12; J: TRBJ1-4; V: TRBV20-1; D: -; DNA: TGCAGTGCTAGTAGAACTAATGAAAAACTGTTTTTT; CDR3: CSASRTNEKLFF
size: -; length: 11; J: TRBJ2-2; V: TRBV29-1; D: -; DNA: TGCAGCGTCTTGACGACCGGGGAGCTGTTTTTT; CDR3: CSVLTTGELFF
size: few; length: 13; J: TRBJ2-5; V: TRBV10-3; D: TRBD2; DNA: TGTGCCATCAGTGAAAGGGAGGGAGAGACCCAGTACTTC; CDR3: CAISEREGETQYF
size: few; length: 13; J: TRBJ2-1; V: TRBV7-2; D: TRBD1; DNA: TGTGCCAGCACCAGGACAGGTGACAATGAGCAGTTCTTC; CDR3: CASTRTGDNEQFF
size: -; length: 15; J: TRBJ2-1; V: TRBV20-1; D: TRBD2; DNA: TGCAGTGCTAGAAAAGGACTAGCGGGATCAAATGAGCAGTTCTTC; CDR3: CSARKGLAGSNEQFF
size: once; length: 15; J: TRBJ2-2; V: TRBV3-1; D: TRBD2; DNA: TGTGCCAGCAGGGATAGCGGGGCGAACACCGGGGAGCTGTTTTTT; CDR3: CASRDSGANTGELFF
size: few; length: 14; J: TRBJ2-3; V: TRBV2; D: TRBD2; DNA: TGTGCCACCAAGCGGGATGGGTGGTCAGATACGCAGTATTTT; CDR3: CATKRDGWSDTQYF
size: many; length: 15; J: TRBJ2-1; V: TRBV7-2; D: -; DNA: TGTGCCAGCAGCTTAGTATCCCACGGGGGAAGCGAGCAGTTCTTC; CDR3: CASSLVSHGGSEQFF